The 20 T cell receptor beta chains presented below share a single source sample, sequenced in a study of blood T cell repertoires in COVID-19. Libraries were prepared by immunoSEQ multiplex PCR; TCRdb keeps only in-frame clonotypes and omits some of them. The sample carries tens of thousands of clones, about 90% recorded once. The sample taken for sequencing was peripheral blood. These receptors all stem from a human donor in a cohort sampled during active COVID-19.

The V call is TRBV3-1 (or the pseudogene TRBV3-2), the J call TRBJ1-2; perhaps TRBD1 as D (5 bases). CDR1 is LGHDT and CDR2 is YNNKEL in the germline V gene (reference sequence). V was shortened by 2 bases and J by 6 bases, with 10 bases between the two germline ends. The CDR3 extends over 13 amino acids. CDR3 in DNA: TGTGCCAGCAGCCAAAGGGGTTTGGATGGCTACACCTTC. Translation: CASSQRGLDGYTF.

This clone was counted a few times. Different DNA sequences within this sample yield the same CDR3. The rearrangement uses TRBV3-1 (or the pseudogene TRBV3-2) and TRBJ2-3; 8 bases match TRBD2. CDR1 is LGHDT, CDR2 YNNKEL, per germline (reference sequence). Trimming removed 2 bases from V and 2 bases from J; junction bases left unmatched: 3. This CDR3 comprises 15 residues. CDR3 DNA: TGTGCCAGCAGCCAAACTAGCGGAAACACAGATACGCAGTATTTT. Protein sequence: CASSQTSGNTDTQYF.

The CDR3 spells CASSIQGTALHF. DNA for the CDR3: TGTGCCAGTAGTATACAGGGTACGGCCCTCCACTTT. The gene calls are TRBV19 and TRBJ1-6; TRBD1 is a possible D gene (5 bases). Germline values: CDR1 LNHDA, CDR2 SQIVND (reference sequence). The V and J ends lost 2 bases and 14 bases respectively, with 10 bases between them. CDR3 size: 12 residues.

The chain uses TRBV2 and TRBJ2-3, with a weak D call TRBD1 (6 bases). The CDR3 extends over 13 amino acids. Germline CDR1 reads SNHLY; CDR2 reads FYNNEI. V lost 6 bases and J 3 bases, leaving 10 bases between the germline ends. The CDR3 nucleotides read TGTGCCAGCAGGTACAGGGATACAGATACGCAGTATTTT. This gives the protein CASRYRDTDTQYF. Full variable domain (missing parts from reference TRBV2 and TRBJ2-3): EPEVTQTPSHQVTQMGQEVILRCVPISNHLYFYWYRQILGQKVEFLVSFYNNEISEKSEIFDDQFSVERPDGSNFTLKIRSTKLEDSAMYFCASRYRDTDTQYFGPGTRLTVL.

The gene calls are TRBV30 and TRBJ1-2; D is undetermined. V lost 8 bases and J 8 bases, leaving 12 bases between the germline ends. Per germline, CDR1 GTSNPN and CDR2 SVGIG (reference sequence). CDR3 length: 10 residues. The CDR3 loop is CAVGERGYTF. For the CDR3, the DNA is TGTGCCGTGGGAGAGAGAGGCTACACCTTC.

The chain employs TRBV6-5 and TRBJ1-5, with a weak D call TRBD1 (6 bases). Germline CDR1 reads MNHEY; CDR2 reads SVGAGI. V was shortened by 0 bases and J by 3 bases, with 9 bases between the two germline ends. This CDR3 region has 15 residues. The CDR3 is CASSYSRDINQPQHF. The CDR3 nucleotides read TGTGCCAGCAGTTACTCACGGGACATCAATCAGCCCCAGCATTTT.

V is TRBV6-5 and J is TRBJ2-2; D remains unclear. The V gene's germline CDR1 is MNHEY and CDR2 SVGAGI. The CDR3 is 12 residues long. V shed 7 bases and J shed 3 bases, with 6 bases lying between them. CDR3 nucleotide sequence: TGTGCCAGCAAACGGGACACCGGGGAGCTGTTTTTT. Its protein product is CASKRDTGELFF.

V and J are TRBV5-1 and TRBJ2-5; no definite D call. The CDR3 spans 15 residues. The V end lost 0 bases, the J end lost 0 bases, and 9 bases lay between the germline ends. Per germline, CDR1 SGHRS and CDR2 YFSETQ. CDR3 sequence reads: CASSLGLRNQETQYF. The CDR3 nucleotides are TGCGCCAGCAGCTTGGGGCTGCGGAACCAAGAGACCCAGTACTTC. The full variable domain, in which reference TRBV5-1 and TRBJ2-5 provide the parts outside the CDR3, is KAGVTQTPRYLIKTRGQQVTLSCSPISGHRSVSWYQQTPGQGLQFLFEYFSETQRNKGNFPGRFSGRQFSNSRSEMNVSTLELGDSALYLCASSLGLRNQETQYFGPGTRLLVL.

The J gene is TRBJ1-1, the V gene TRBV15; D is unresolved. Germline CDR1 reads LNHNV; CDR2 reads YYDKDF (reference sequence). Trimming shortened V by 5 bases and J by 3 bases, and 16 bases separated the two germline ends. The CDR3 covers 15 residues. CDR3 nucleotide sequence: TGTGCCACCAGCCCCCGGATGGGGAGGTACACTGAAGCTTTCTTT. Amino acid sequence: CATSPRMGRYTEAFF. The whole variable domain, filled in from reference TRBV15 and TRBJ1-1, reads DAMVIQNPRYQVTQFGKPVTLSCSQTLNHNVMYWYQQKSSQAPKLLFHYYDKDFNNEADTPDNFQSRRPNTSFCFLDIRSPGLGDTAMYLCATSPRMGRYTEAFFGQGTRLTVV.

The DNA for the CDR3 is TGTGCCAGCCCCCAACAGATTAAGAACACTGAAGCTTTCTTT. Protein sequence: CASPQQIKNTEAFF. J is TRBJ1-1 and V is TRBV6-5; no definite D call. Germline lookup yields CDR1 MNHEY and CDR2 SVGAGI. V gave up 8 bases and J gave up 1 base, with 14 bases separating them. The CDR3 extends over 14 amino acids.

The chain joins TRBV5-1 to TRBJ1-3; D not resolved. The V end was cut by 1 base, the J end by 0 bases, with 11 bases between. The CDR3 has 16 residues. The germline CDR1 and CDR2 sequences are SGHRS and YFSETQ. The CDR3 spells CASSLLALDSGNTIYF. The CDR3 DNA follows: TGCGCCAGCAGCTTGTTAGCACTAGACTCTGGAAACACCATATATTTT.

This chain connects TRBV18 to TRBJ1-3; TRBD1 might be the D (6 bases). Trimming left V 1 base short and J 0 bases short, with 10 bases between. The length of the CDR3 is 16 residues. CDR1 and CDR2 from the germline V gene are KGHSH and LQKENI. The CDR3 loop is CASSPLGQTSGNTIYF. In DNA form, the CDR3 reads TGTGCCAGCTCACCACTAGGACAGACCTCTGGAAACACCATATATTTT.

The V call is TRBV27, the J call TRBJ2-7; 7 positions agree with TRBD1. The junction had 5 bases not matched to a gene; V was cut back by 8 bases and J by 1 base. Per germline, CDR1 MNHEY and CDR2 SMNVEV (reference sequence). This CDR3 contains 13 residues. CDR3 sequence: CASGADRSYEQYF. CDR3 DNA: TGTGCCAGCGGGGCGGACAGGTCCTACGAGCAGTACTTC.

V is TRBV7-9 and J is TRBJ2-7; TRBD1 aligns across 9 bases. CDR3 size: 14 residues. Germline V gene lookup returns CDR1 SEHNR and CDR2 FQNEAQ (reference sequence). V shed 6 bases, J shed 5 bases, and the junction held 8 bases outside the gene matches. CDR3 loop: CASRLGTGSHEQYF. For the CDR3, the DNA is TGTGCCAGCAGGCTCGGGACAGGGTCCCACGAGCAGTACTTC.

This chain connects TRBV4-1 to TRBJ2-5; unclear D gene. CDR1 is MGHRA, CDR2 YSYEKL, per germline. V was trimmed by 1 base and J by 0 bases, leaving 3 bases between them. CDR3 size: 13 residues. In DNA form, the CDR3 reads TGCGCCAGCAGCCAAGCCGACCAAGAGACCCAGTACTTC. It specifies CASSQADQETQYF.

The chain has TRBV9 and TRBJ2-3; 9 positions match TRBD2. The V segment lost 3 bases and the J segment 3 bases; nucleotides outside the gene matches: 5. The CDR3 length is 15 residues. The germline gives CDR1 SGDLS, CDR2 YYNGEE. CDR3 sequence (DNA): TGTGCCAGCAGCGACCAAGGACTAGCGACAGATACGCAGTATTTT. Protein: CASSDQGLATDTQYF.

This clone was recorded only once. The V call is TRBV2, the J call TRBJ1-1; 10 bases are a match to TRBD1. J gave up 6 bases and V 5 bases, and 9 bases lay outside the gene matches. The CDR3 length is 15 residues. Germline CDR1 SNHLY, CDR2 FYNNEI. The CDR3 spells CASSIVPGQGSEAFF. Written as DNA, the CDR3 is TGTGCCAGCAGTATCGTCCCGGGACAGGGGTCTGAAGCTTTCTTT.

The rearrangement links TRBV6-5 to TRBJ1-6; D remains unclear. The CDR3 covers 15 residues. Germline lookup yields CDR1 MNHEY and CDR2 SVGAGI. Trimming cost V 6 bases and J 6 bases, with 15 bases left between them. Here the CDR3 DNA reads TGTGCCAGCAGCTCCGGAGGATCCGGTAATTCACCCCTCCACTTT. It specifies CASSSGGSGNSPLHF.

This sequence joins TRBV7-2 and TRBJ2-1; a possible D gene is TRBD2 (7 bases). The CDR3 has 16 amino acids. Germline CDR1 is SGHTA and CDR2 is FQGNSA. V gave up 5 bases and J gave up 11 bases, with 25 bases separating them. Here the CDR3 reads CASSPRGAGALGKQFF. The CDR3 DNA is TGTGCCAGCAGCCCCCGGGGGGCGGGGGCCTTGGGGAAGCAGTTCTTC.

The chain uses TRBV3-1 (or the pseudogene TRBV3-2) and TRBJ2-1; 10 positions agree with TRBD2. Trimming removed 4 bases from V and 3 bases from J; junction bases left unmatched: 6. CDR3 size: 16 residues. CDR1 LGHDT and CDR2 YNNKEL come from the germline V gene (reference sequence). The CDR3 is CASSLTSGAYYNEQFF. In nucleotides, the CDR3 is TGTGCCAGCAGCCTAACTAGCGGGGCCTACTACAATGAGCAGTTCTTC.